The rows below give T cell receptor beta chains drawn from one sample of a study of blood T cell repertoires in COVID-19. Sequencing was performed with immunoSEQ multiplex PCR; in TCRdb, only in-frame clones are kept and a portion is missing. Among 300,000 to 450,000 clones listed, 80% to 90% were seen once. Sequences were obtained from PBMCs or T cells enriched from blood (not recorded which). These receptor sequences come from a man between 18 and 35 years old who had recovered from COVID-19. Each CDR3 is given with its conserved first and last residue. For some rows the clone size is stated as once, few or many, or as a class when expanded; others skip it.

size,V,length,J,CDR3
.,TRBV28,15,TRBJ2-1,CASSFADRGHNEQFF
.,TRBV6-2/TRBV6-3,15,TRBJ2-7,CASSYGSRKGWEQYF
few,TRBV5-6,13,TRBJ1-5,CARVRASNQPQHF
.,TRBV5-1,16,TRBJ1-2,CASSLTTAGTGTGYTF
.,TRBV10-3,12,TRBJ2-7,CAISSSSYEQYF
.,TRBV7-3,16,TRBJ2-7,CASSLELAGGRGEQYF
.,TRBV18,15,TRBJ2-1,CASSPPGGQGNEQFF
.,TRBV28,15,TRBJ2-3,CASSSLAGAQDTQYF
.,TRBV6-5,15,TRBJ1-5,CASRPQGVSAQPQHF
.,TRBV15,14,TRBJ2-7,CATSRESGVREQYF
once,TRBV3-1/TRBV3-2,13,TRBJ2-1,CASSQDFGSGEFF
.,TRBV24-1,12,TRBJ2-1,CATSAGLAEQFF
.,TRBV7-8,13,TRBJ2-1,CASSSGLGGEQFF
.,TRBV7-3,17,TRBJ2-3,CASSLRFSGGTTDTQYF
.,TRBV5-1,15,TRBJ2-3,CASSLRQGATDTQYF
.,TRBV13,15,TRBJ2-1,CASLGAGGSYNEQFF
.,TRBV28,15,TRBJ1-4,CASIGGDSPREKLFF
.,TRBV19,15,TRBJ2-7,CASSRVGQASYEQYF
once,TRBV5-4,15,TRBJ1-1,CASSLVQGLNTEAFF
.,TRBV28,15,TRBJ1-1,CASSLGTGRLREAFF
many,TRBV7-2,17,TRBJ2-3,CASSWGQGLTSTDTQYF
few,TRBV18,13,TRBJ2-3,CATSRASTDTQYF
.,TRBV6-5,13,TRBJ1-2,CASSSASNYGYTF
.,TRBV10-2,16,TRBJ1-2,CATTGTGGQGSYGYTF
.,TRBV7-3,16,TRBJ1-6,CASSIKQSSYNSPLHF
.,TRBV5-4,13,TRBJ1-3,CASGLLTGNTIYF
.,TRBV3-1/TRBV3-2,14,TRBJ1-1,CASSPSDRGNQAFF
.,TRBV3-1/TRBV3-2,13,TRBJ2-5,CASSIQGGETQYF
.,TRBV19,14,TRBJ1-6,CASSLPRANSPLHF
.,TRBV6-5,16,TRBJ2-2,CASSYPSGGYTGELFF
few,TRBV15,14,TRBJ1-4,CATSSDRGPRKLFF
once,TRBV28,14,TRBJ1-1,CASSTGTGATEAFF
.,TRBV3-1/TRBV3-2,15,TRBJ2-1,CASSQELKGINEQFF
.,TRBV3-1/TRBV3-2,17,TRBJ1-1,CASSRGQGWRENTEAFF
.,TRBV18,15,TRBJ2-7,CASSPGTGLSYEQYF
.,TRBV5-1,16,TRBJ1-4,CASSLLSTGGREKLFF
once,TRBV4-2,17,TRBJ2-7,CASSPRGDSLRTYEQYF
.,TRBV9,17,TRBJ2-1,CASSLSSGRGSYNEQFF
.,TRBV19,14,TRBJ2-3,CASSQEEMTDTQYF
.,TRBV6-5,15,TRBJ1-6,CASSYSGQGGSPLHF
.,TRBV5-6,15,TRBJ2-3,CASSFRQGTTDTQYF
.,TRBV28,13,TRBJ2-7,CASSPGLAAWQYF
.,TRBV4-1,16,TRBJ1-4,CASSPRYGTGDEKLFF
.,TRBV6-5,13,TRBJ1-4,CASTSGYNEKLFF
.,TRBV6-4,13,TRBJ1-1,CASSLDRNTEAFF
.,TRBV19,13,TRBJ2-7,CASSRTNTYEQYF
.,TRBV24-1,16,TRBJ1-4,CATSDSTNRGSEKLFF
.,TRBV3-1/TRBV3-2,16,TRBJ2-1,CASSQALLAGNNEQFF
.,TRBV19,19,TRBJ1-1,CASSPLIRTGGFMNTEAFF
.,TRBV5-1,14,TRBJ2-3,CASSRRDSRDTQYF
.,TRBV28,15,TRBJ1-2,CASNTGGGNYYGYTF
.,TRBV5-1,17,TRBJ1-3,CASSPGGGGTSGNTIYF
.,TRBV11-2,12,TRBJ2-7,CASRQAGPEQYF